This TCR beta chain was profiled in a study of T and B cells in COVID-19 patients. Blood genomic DNA input for TRB amplification was roughly 220-500 ng. This clonotype was detected many times. Its antigen is unidentified. The germline CDR1 and CDR2 sequences are LNHDA and SQIVND (reference sequence). There are 15 residues in the CDR3. The ends were cut back, 0 bases at V and 2 bases at J, with 11 bases in the middle. TRB rearrangements were amplified by multiplex PCR with BIOMED2 TRB-A/B primers. MiXCR was run by TCRdb on the multiplex PCR reads, yielding one entry per CDR3 protein. This table holds about 11,000 distinct CDR3 sequences, around 30% found once. Findings of the study overall: Blood from mildly ill patients while symptomatic, and early samples from severe cases, were scarce. Of 2,331 TCR clusters found only in the recovered cohort, approximately 34 had low generation probability.

The sequence was obtained from a human donor who had recovered from COVID-19. This chain uses TRBV19 with TRBJ2-7; no clear D. Source material: blood. CDR3 bases: TGTGCCAGTAGTATAGAGAACGCAGGTCCCTACGAGCAGTACTTC. Translated, it gives CASSIENAGPYEQYF.